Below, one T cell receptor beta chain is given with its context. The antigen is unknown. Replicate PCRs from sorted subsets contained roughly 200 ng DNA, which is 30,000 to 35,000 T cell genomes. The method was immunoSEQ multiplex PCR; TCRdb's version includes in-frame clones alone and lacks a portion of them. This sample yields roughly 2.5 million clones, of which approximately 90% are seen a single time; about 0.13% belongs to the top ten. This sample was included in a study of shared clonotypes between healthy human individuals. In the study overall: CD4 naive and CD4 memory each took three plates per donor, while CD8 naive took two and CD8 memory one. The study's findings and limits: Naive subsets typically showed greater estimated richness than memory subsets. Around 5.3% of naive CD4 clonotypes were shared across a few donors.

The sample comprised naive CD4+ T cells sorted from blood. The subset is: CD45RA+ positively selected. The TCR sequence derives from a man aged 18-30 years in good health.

CDR3 protein: CASSIMSNPDTQYF. CDR3 bases: TGTGCCAGTAGTATTATGTCTAACCCAGATACGCAGTATTTT. J is TRBJ2-3 and V is TRBV19; no definite D call. V lost 3 bases and J 4 bases, leaving 11 bases between the germline ends. Germline CDR1 LNHDA, CDR2 SQIVND (reference sequence). The CDR3 has 14 amino acids.